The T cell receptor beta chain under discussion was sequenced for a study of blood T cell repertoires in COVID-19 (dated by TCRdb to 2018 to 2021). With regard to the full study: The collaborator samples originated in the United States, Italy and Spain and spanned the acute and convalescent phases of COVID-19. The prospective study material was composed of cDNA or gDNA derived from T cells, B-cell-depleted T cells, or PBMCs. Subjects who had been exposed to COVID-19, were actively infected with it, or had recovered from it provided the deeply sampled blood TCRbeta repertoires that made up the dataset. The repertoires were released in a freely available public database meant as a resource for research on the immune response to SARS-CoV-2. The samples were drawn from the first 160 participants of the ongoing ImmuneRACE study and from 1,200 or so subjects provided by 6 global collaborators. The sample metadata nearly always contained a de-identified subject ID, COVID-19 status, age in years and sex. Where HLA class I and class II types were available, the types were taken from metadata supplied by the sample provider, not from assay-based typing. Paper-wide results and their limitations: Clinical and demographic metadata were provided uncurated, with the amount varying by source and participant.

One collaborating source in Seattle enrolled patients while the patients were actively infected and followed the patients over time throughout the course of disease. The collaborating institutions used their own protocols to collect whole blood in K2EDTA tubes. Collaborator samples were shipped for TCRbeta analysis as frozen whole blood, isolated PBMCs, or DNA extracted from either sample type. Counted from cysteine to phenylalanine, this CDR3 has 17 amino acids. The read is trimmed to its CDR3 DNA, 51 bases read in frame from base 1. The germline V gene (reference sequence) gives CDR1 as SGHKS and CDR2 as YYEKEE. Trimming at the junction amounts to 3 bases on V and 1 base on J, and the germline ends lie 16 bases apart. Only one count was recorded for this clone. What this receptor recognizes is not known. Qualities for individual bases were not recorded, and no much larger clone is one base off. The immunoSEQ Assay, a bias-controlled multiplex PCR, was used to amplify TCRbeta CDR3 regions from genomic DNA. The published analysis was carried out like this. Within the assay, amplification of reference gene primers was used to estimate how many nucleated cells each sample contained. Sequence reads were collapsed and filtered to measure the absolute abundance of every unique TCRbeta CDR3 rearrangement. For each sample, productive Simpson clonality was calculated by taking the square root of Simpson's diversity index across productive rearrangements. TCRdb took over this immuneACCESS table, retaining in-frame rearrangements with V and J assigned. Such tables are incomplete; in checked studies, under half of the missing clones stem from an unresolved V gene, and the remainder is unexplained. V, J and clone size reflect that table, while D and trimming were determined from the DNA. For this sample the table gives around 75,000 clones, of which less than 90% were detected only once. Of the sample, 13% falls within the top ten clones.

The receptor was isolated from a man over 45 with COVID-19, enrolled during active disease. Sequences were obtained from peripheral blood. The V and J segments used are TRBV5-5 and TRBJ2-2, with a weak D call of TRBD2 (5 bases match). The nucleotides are TGTGCCAGCAGCTCCCTCGTCGGGGATGGGAACACCGGGGAGCTGTTTTTT. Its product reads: CASSSLVGDGNTGELFF.